What follows describes a single TCR beta chain. V was clipped by 7 bases and J by 1 base, with 14 bases between them. The CDR3 spans 15 residues. CDR1 is MDHEN, CDR2 SYDVKM, per germline. This record belongs to a study of blood T cell repertoires in COVID-19. Study details: T cells, B-cell-depleted T cells, or PBMCs supplied cDNA or gDNA.

Patients of the Seattle cohort, enrolled during active infection, were followed longitudinally. Original processing notes: By means of reference gene primer amplification, nucleated cell counts were estimated. Assay used: immunoSEQ multiplex PCR; TCRdb lists only in-frame clones, some missing. That table supplies the V and J calls and clone size; D and trimming were determined from the DNA. Of under 110,000 clones in the sample, about three quarters were seen once. Sequenced sample: peripheral blood. This TCR derives from an elderly man with COVID-19, enrolled during active disease. The chain is built from TRBV28 and TRBJ1-5; weak D call: TRBD1 (5 bases). The CDR3 DNA sequence: TGTGCCAGCACCCCCGCTGGGGGGAGCAATCAGCCCCAGCATTTT. Protein: CASTPAGGSNQPQHF.